This TCR beta chain was found in a study of T-cell memory formation after mild COVID-19. As for the study in general: There were largely donor-specific TCR clusters. Overall study findings and caveats: A second wave expanding day 15 to 37 was CD4+-biased; contracting clones were balanced. The CD4+ clones that contracted clustered mainly within CM and EM, and the CD8+ clones concentrated in EMRA.

V was clipped by 6 bases and J by 1 base; unmatched bases: 6. CDR1 is SGHTA and CDR2 is FQGNSA in the germline V gene. The CDR3 runs 14 residues. TCR alpha and TCR beta cDNA libraries with sample barcodes and UMIs came from 5'RACE using constant-segment primers. TCRdb processed the 5' RACE reads anew with MiXCR; each CDR3 protein has one entry. This repertoire shows around 320,000 distinct CDR3 sequences, roughly 19% found once; its top ten account for 20% to 25%. For this clonotype: No antigen is known for it.

V usage is TRBV7-2 and J usage is TRBJ2-7; TRBD2 aligns across 7 bases. Sequencing was done on a sample of PBMCs or a T cell subset sorted from them (not recorded which). The clonotype originates from a young man who had mild COVID-19 (a few samples of this study predate the infection). Cell type and time point are not known. For the CDR3, the DNA is TGTGCCAGCAGTTTCACGGGGGGTTCCTACGAGCAGTACTTC. Protein product: CASSFTGGSYEQYF.